Presented here are 3 T cell receptor beta chains from one specimen sequenced in a study of T cell changes during pregnancy in multiple sclerosis (dated by TCRdb to the late 2010s). Library generation was performed with the immunoSEQ multiplex PCR assay. TCRdb mirrors the immuneACCESS table, restricted to in-frame sequences. Some clones are absent from its copies; in checked studies, under half trace to an unresolved V gene, and the reason for the others is unknown. This sample has about 100,000 clones in its table, and roughly 90% of those were observed once. Around 2.1% of the sample is taken by the ten largest. The sequences come from peripheral blood, collected after pregnancy. These receptors originate from a female donor with multiple sclerosis, enrolled in a pregnancy study.

The rearrangement links TRBV5-1 to TRBJ1-1, with a tentative D call TRBD1 (6 bases). The V end was cut by 0 bases, the J end by 1 base, with 10 bases between. This CDR3 spans 15 amino acids. Germline V lookup: CDR1 SGHRS, CDR2 YFSETQ. CDR3 in amino acids: CASSLDGRGNTEAFF. Here the CDR3 DNA reads TGCGCCAGCAGCTTGGACGGCAGGGGGAACACTGAAGCTTTCTTT. Together with reference TRBV5-1 and TRBJ1-1, the CDR3 gives the full variable domain: KAGVTQTPRYLIKTRGQQVTLSCSPISGHRSVSWYQQTPGQGLQFLFEYFSETQRNKGNFPGRFSGRQFSNSRSEMNVSTLELGDSALYLCASSLDGRGNTEAFFGQGTRLTVV.

The chain links TRBV6-1 to TRBJ2-1; 9 bases fit TRBD2. The CDR3 sequence is 12 residues long. Germline V gene sequence: CDR1 MNHNS, CDR2 SASEGT. The V and J ends lost 7 bases and 15 bases, in that order; junction bases with no gene match: 10. CDR3 loop: CASTPLSGSGFF. The CDR3 bases are TGTGCCAGCACTCCTCTTAGCGGGAGCGGGTTCTTC.

The chain is built from TRBV7-2 and TRBJ1-2; 8 nucleotides agree with TRBD1. This CDR3 comprises 14 residues. Germline trimming cut 5 bases from V and 4 bases from J; bases unmatched to any gene: 6. Germline values: CDR1 SGHTA, CDR2 FQGNSA. The CDR3 sequence: CASSTGQVAYGYTF. CDR3 nucleotides: TGTGCCAGCAGCACGGGACAGGTCGCCTATGGCTACACCTTC.